This TCR beta chain was sequenced during a study of cytomegalovirus exposure and HLA in healthy donors (dated by TCRdb to about 2017). As for the study more broadly: An earlier analysis of several hundred of the donors reported about 260 Gb of sequence data and about 120 million unique TCR beta sequences obtained from about 200 million T cells. An early release that covered some 640 HLA-typed donors contained about 300 gigabases of sequencing data and 80 million or so unique TCR sequences. Of the roughly 400 genotyped donors, 81% fell in the genetic ancestry cluster associated with self-reported Caucasian donors. The study aimed to test whether cataloging public T cell receptors could reveal signatures of past pathogen exposure. The study profiled the T cell repertoires of some 610 subjects by immunosequencing and related them to cytomegalovirus serostatus. Along with the roughly 700-subject first cohort, a separate validation cohort of over a hundred different subjects was used. To predict cytomegalovirus infection status, the study combined high-throughput TCR immunosequencing, statistical association of individual TCRs with disease status, and machine learning. A later analysis re-examined previously published TCR beta repertoires from more than 600 donors and added high-resolution HLA genotyping to investigate patterns of TCR occurrence. In the later analysis, no new phenotypic data were used to find candidate immune exposures; instead, reliance was placed on TCR beta sequences and their occurrence across donors. In an earlier analysis of 587 of the donors, high-throughput TCR beta sequencing was used to judge whether each TCR beta V gene segment behaved as functional or pseudogenic. Donor age, sex, ethnicity and CMV serostatus were compiled alongside the repertoire data. A later genetic analysis took genome-wide SNP genotypes for about three fifths of the roughly 670 donors and used that subset as a discovery cohort. Every discovery cohort repertoire had been produced on one sequencing platform. Class I and class II HLA loci were covered by the typing at four-digit resolution. Typing coverage varied by locus: about 620-630 donors for A, B, C, DRB1 and DQB1; roughly 560 for DQA1; around 570 for DPA1; 450 to 480 for DPB1. A few DR-DQ haplotypes were treated as single units for association and clustering because of strong linkage in the cohort. Among some 410 genotyped donors of the cohort, an average of approximately 200,000 unique TCR beta nucleotide sequences was sequenced per donor, of which about 18% were non-productive.

In total, fewer than 750 healthy bone marrow donors made up the cohort. Cohort members were all nominally healthy when sampled, although unrecorded immune exposures were likely present. The donor was CMV seronegative and was included in the group of several hundred seronegative cohort members. A peripheral blood sample was collected from each donor, and TCR beta sequencing was performed on peripheral blood mononuclear cells. The Qiagen DNeasy Blood Extraction Kit was used to extract genomic DNA from the blood cell samples. Counted from cysteine to phenylalanine, this CDR3 has 12 amino acids. Just the 36-base CDR3 DNA is kept, in frame starting at base 1. The junction shows trimming of 4 bases on V and 9 bases on J, plus 10 bases between the germline ends. From a lookup of the germline V gene (reference sequence), CDR1 and CDR2 are SSHAT and FNYEAQ. What the work shows at the level of the full study, not this receptor alone: An earlier analysis of roughly 570 of the donors showed that most TCR beta V segments appeared in productive rearrangements either about 90% or about 30% of the time, which broadly matched IMGT annotations. Immune exposure information for the cohort was limited to CMV serostatus. At a false discovery rate of 0.05, a later analysis linked 15,000 to 20,000 TCR beta sequences to specific HLA alleles. Several of the top co-occurrence clusters appeared to be linked to parvovirus B19, influenza, CMV and Epstein-Barr virus, according to a later analysis. Assigning TCR associations to individual alleles was difficult when HLA alleles, especially DR and DQ, strongly co-occurred. In a later genetic analysis, a missense DCLRE1C variant was associated with V-gene and J-gene trimming of TCR beta chains, and the association was replicated in an independent cohort. The presence/absence analyses assumed that sequencing depth was roughly uniform across donors, and that assumption may not be true. In a later analysis, HLA-associated TCR beta chains showed more clonal expansion and lower generation probabilities than non-associated chains that were equally common. A cluster of highly shared sequence variants was judged likely to be a technical artifact of the sequencing pipeline. In a later genetic analysis, fewer N-insertions in productive TCRs were reported among donors in an Asian-associated ancestry cluster than the roughly 640-donor mean. Linkage disequilibrium might explain the correlated functional status among segregating V segments, but an unknown experimental factor could not be excluded. Because counts were too low, roughly 16 rarely observed V segments, including chromosome 9 orphons, were left out of the earlier analysis of several hundred of the donors. Because some donors lacked HLA typing at each locus, the association tests relied only on the typed subset. According to a later analysis, TCR association rates differed among HLA loci, with DRB1 alleles showing the most associated TCRs and HLA-C alleles showing the fewest. Some IMGT-functional V segments, including TRBV6-2 and TRBV6-3, could not be distinguished by the 87-base-pair reads and were therefore excluded. While some public TCRs were present in many individuals, most TCR sequences turned up only very rarely across donors. In vitro tests confirmed that a few of the cytomegalovirus-associated TCR beta chains recognize cytomegalovirus antigens. The authors suggested that the approach could potentially be extended to other disease states and immunological phenotypes. The classifier was reported to diagnose cytomegalovirus status with high specificity and sensitivity in both the original cohort and the validation cohort. According to a later analysis, most CMV-associated TCR beta chains appeared to be HLA-restricted, and the HLA associations seemed to be driven largely by CMV exposure. The study listed 150 to 200 TCR beta chains as associated with cytomegalovirus. Only TCR beta chains were sequenced in this cohort, and the absence of alpha or paired-chain data limited detectable features. A further reported finding was that TCR beta sequences accurately predicted the HLA-A and HLA-B alleles for most subjects in the first cohort.

The receptor library was made with the immunoSEQ multiplex PCR assay. For the multiplex PCR, a mixture combining 60 forward primers for TCR Vbeta segments and 13 reverse primers for TCR Jbeta segments was used. A multiplex PCR assay on genomic DNA amplified the CDR3 region of rearranged TCR beta genes. On the Illumina HiSeq System, the amplified TCR beta libraries were sequenced as 87-base-pair reads. Regarding the original processing steps: A later analysis tallied approximately 87 million unique TCR beta chains across the 640 or so repertoires, and roughly 11 million of those chains were shared by two or more donors. Raw reads were error-corrected and collapsed into unique sequences with a nearest-neighbor algorithm that merged closely related sequences to remove PCR and sequencing errors. Alignment of CDR3 sequences to IMGT reference sequences was used to assign V, D and J gene segments. For a sequence to be retained, a match of at least six nucleotides to both a V gene segment and a J gene segment was required. Rearrangements were classified as productive when the CDR3 lacked stop codons and remained in frame with V and J, and all other rearrangements were classified as non-productive. CDR3 was defined by IMGT convention, running from the second conserved V-encoded cysteine to the conserved J-encoded phenylalanine. The earlier analysis of about 610 of the donors excluded sequences that lacked an unambiguous match to a single V gene segment. In an earlier analysis of several hundred of the donors, V segments were called functional above 56.7% productive rearrangements and were called segregating when the between-donor standard deviation exceeded 5%. A statistical classification framework was built for diagnosing cytomegalovirus status from the catalog of TCR beta chain sequences. In a later analysis, TCR nucleotide sequences were compared against IMGT/GENE-DB human TR gene sequences so that V and J genes could be assigned. The TCRdist pipeline was used in a later analysis to assign CDR3 sequences and most-parsimonious VDJ recombination scenarios. In a later analysis, each TCR beta chain was defined by its CDR3 amino acid sequence together with its V-gene family, and reads without a unique V-gene family were excluded. To address suspected cross-contamination and a sequencing artifact, a later analysis removed roughly 640 highly shared, low-generation-probability nucleotide sequences. In a later analysis, a clonal expansion index was calculated for each public chain from normalized within-repertoire ranks of inferred template counts. Generation probabilities in a later analysis came from a VDJ recombination model fitted to out-of-frame rearrangements, and those results were checked against IGoR. Hypergeometric tests were used in a later analysis to score TCR-TCR, TCR-HLA and TCR-CMV co-occurrence, with a repertoire-size bias correction applied to the TCR pairs. To estimate false discovery rates, a later analysis permuted the HLA or CMV assignments 20 times. In a later analysis, co-occurring TCRs were grouped using DBSCAN, with TCRdist sequence similarity added in when clustering inside HLA-allele-positive subsets. Co-occurrence clustering excluded repertoires with fewer than 30,000 or more than 120,000 public chains, plus five with anomalous nucleotide sharing. TCRdb obtained this table from immuneACCESS and retained in-frame rearrangements with V and J assigned. These tables miss some clones; where compared with another copy, unresolved V genes account for less than half of the shortfall, and the remainder is unexplained. Clone size and V and J calls were adopted from that table, with D and trimming inferred from the DNA. Here the sample has around 150,000 clones; about 72% occur a single time. The ten largest clones capture 1.4% of the sample.

About this clone itself: This receptor's antigen is unknown. Base qualities were left out, and no much larger clone turns up one base away.

This TCR was sampled from a male donor in good health and CMV-seronegative. The rearranged chain carries TRBV7-7 and TRBJ2-1; a weak D assignment points to TRBD2 (5 bases agree). The specimen sequenced was PBMCs. The CDR3 region: CASSSLGGEQFF. The sequenced DNA: TGTGCCAGCAGCTCCCTAGGAGGTGAGCAGTTCTTC.